Listed below are T cell receptor beta chains from one sample, sequenced in a study of regulatory T cells in long-lasting Graves disease. TCRdb re-derived calls from the multiplex PCR reads in MiXCR, one entry per CDR3 protein. The sample includes around 460,000 distinct CDR3 sequences, 14% seen only once; the top ten take about 15%. This sample also belongs to another study, concerning T cells in Graves' hyperthyroidism and ophthalmopathy.

Specimen: peripheral blood mononuclear cells (PBMCs), collected at new diagnosis, from a patient treated with antithyroid drugs. Receptors were obtained from a woman in her forties or fifties with Graves disease. Each CDR3 is given without its conserved first and last residue. Fields, in order: V gene, clone size, J gene, CDR3 length, CDR3 protein. Clone size, where shown, is once, few, many, or a class for clones that have expanded.

TRBV3-1,many,TRBJ2-1,13,ASSVYGTLYNEQF
TRBV5-1,few,TRBJ2-6,14,ASSIEGSSGANVLT
TRBV20-1,many,TRBJ2-7,13,SARVGGTVSYEQY
TRBV29-1,NA,TRBJ2-7,13,SVEGGTSGSYEQY
TRBV27,few,TRBJ2-4,16,ASSLTGPSDYAKNIQY
TRBV7-9,few,TRBJ1-1,13,ASSLNRLLNTEAF
TRBV6-1,few,TRBJ2-2,12,ASRGQGSTGELF
TRBV6-2/TRBV6-3,many,TRBJ2-3,13,ASTVGLAETDTQY
TRBV6-2/TRBV6-3,NA,TRBJ1-1,13,ASSEGTGSNTEAF
TRBV5-1,many,TRBJ1-1,13,ASRMLDRPNTEAF
TRBV5-4,NA,TRBJ2-1,13,ASSSAIGTYNEQF
TRBV7-9,few,TRBJ1-2,12,ASSPGGFNYGYT
TRBV2,many,TRBJ1-4,13,ASSGQTSTNEKLF
TRBV20-1,few,TRBJ2-1,11,SASGTDPNEQF
TRBV28,NA,TRBJ2-7,13,ASSLETGQSYEQY
TRBV24-1,many,TRBJ2-7,12,ATSPGTGAYEQY
TRBV3-1,many,TRBJ1-5,13,ANLPGGSINQPQH
TRBV5-5,NA,NA,14,ASSLAFSFLTYEQY
TRBV27,many,TRBJ2-7,14,ASSHPVASGSYEQY
TRBV14,few,TRBJ2-7,14,ASSHASGQSPYEQY
TRBV27,NA,TRBJ2-1,11,ASSSVAERKQF
TRBV2,NA,TRBJ1-5,13,ASSDQGARGQPQH
TRBV18,NA,TRBJ2-7,16,ASSPPGLAGPGTYEQY
TRBV20-1,many,TRBJ2-7,11,SASLSGTYEQY
TRBV5-1,few,TRBJ1-3,14,ASSSTGQGSGNTIY
TRBV11-2,many,TRBJ2-3,12,ASSSSYSTDTQY
TRBV7-9,NA,TRBJ2-1,14,ASSLYGTGLYNEQF
TRBV5-1,once,TRBJ2-7,12,ASSPRTSVYEQY
TRBV7-8,many,TRBJ2-1,16,ASSLGGAGVSSYNEQF
TRBV27,many,TRBJ2-2,13,ASSSSGSGTGELF
TRBV18,NA,TRBJ2-7,11,ASRGTAAYKQY
TRBV5-5,many,TRBJ2-5,13,ASSDHQQGWETQY
TRBV5-1,many,TRBJ2-5,14,ASSPGLAPEGETQY
TRBV3-1,NA,TRBJ2-1,15,ASSPYETSGGDNEQF
TRBV12-3/TRBV12-4,many,TRBJ1-6,12,ASRYGPLNSPLH
TRBV19,few,TRBJ2-1,9,ASTGGNEQF
TRBV2,NA,TRBJ2-7,13,ASSNGQGGVYEQY
TRBV11-2,many,TRBJ1-5,12,ASSSGGGNQPQH
TRBV28,many,TRBJ2-3,13,ASSTMRRGPWTQY
TRBV27,many,TRBJ2-1,12,ASRKGSGGGEQF
TRBV27,NA,TRBJ2-6,14,ASSLWGQTGANVLT
TRBV10-3,many,TRBJ2-5,14,AIRSSGSTGQETQY